The clone carrying this T cell receptor beta chain was counted at least ten times. The data are from a study of metastatic and nonmetastatic thyroid tumors. Per the original methods: Clinicopathological groups of papillary thyroid cancer showed CDR3 differences that were used to build a distant-metastasis classifier. TCRdb reprocessed the PCR reads using MiXCR. Here the V and J calls rest on TCRdb's processing, not on the authors' analysis. The sample lists some 41,000 clones, under 4% occurring once. CDR1 MNHNS and CDR2 SASEGT come from the germline V gene. Trimming took 5 bases from V and 3 from J, leaving 20 bases between them. CDR3 length: 16 residues. No patient received treatment before thyroid surgery.

J is TRBJ2-7 and V is TRBV6-1; possible D gene TRBD1, 6 bases. The sequenced material came from blood. This clonotype was sampled from a female donor with papillary thyroid cancer or a benign thyroid nodule (not recorded which). Some clones in this sample may be carry-over from other donors' samples. The CDR3 coding sequence is TGTGCCAGCAGTTTTACCACAGGGTCATCCCTCTACGAGCAGTACTTC. Residues: CASSFTTGSSLYEQYF.